Listed here are 12 T cell receptor beta chains from one sample, sequenced in a study of blood T cell repertoires in COVID-19. Clones were sequenced by immunoSEQ multiplex PCR, and TCRdb holds only the in-frame ones, with some missing. The repertoire holds around 300,000 clones, with over 75% as singletons. The material sequenced was peripheral blood. The receptors come from a human donor in a cohort sampled during active COVID-19.

This sequence joins TRBV2 and TRBJ2-3; D is perhaps TRBD2 (5 bases). This CDR3 has 16 amino acids. The V gene's germline CDR1 is SNHLY and CDR2 FYNNEI. Trimming took 7 bases from V and 2 from J, leaving 19 bases between them. CDR3 in DNA: TGTGCCAGCAAATTGCGGGCGGTCGTCGTCACAGATACGCAGTATTTT. Protein: CASKLRAVVVTDTQYF. The variable domain in full, with the rest retrieved from reference TRBV2 and TRBJ2-3, is EPEVTQTPSHQVTQMGQEVILRCVPISNHLYFYWYRQILGQKVEFLVSFYNNEISEKSEIFDDQFSVERPDGSNFTLKIRSTKLEDSAMYFCASKLRAVVVTDTQYFGPGTRLTVL.

This clone was counted once. The V gene is TRBV7-2, the J gene TRBJ2-2; 9 bases are a match to TRBD1. The CDR3 length is 17 residues. J gave up 4 bases and V 2 bases, and 8 bases lay outside the gene matches. Germline loops: CDR1 SGHTA, CDR2 FQGNSA. CDR3 nucleotides: TGTGCCAGCAGCTTACAGGGGACAGGGACACTCACCGGGGAGCTGTTTTTT. Amino acid sequence: CASSLQGTGTLTGELFF.

This clone was seen more than once but under ten times. The rearrangement uses TRBV7-2 and TRBJ2-1; 8 positions match TRBD1. Germline-derived CDR1 and CDR2 are SGHTA and FQGNSA. There are 17 residues in the CDR3. Losses at the gene ends were 5 bases for V and 4 bases for J; bases not matched to a gene: 13. The CDR3 reads CASSKNLRGQMYNEQFF. The CDR3 DNA sequence: TGTGCCAGCAGCAAAAACCTCAGGGGGCAAATGTACAATGAGCAGTTCTTC.

The chain links TRBV19 to TRBJ2-1; unclear D gene. Germline lookup yields CDR1 LNHDA and CDR2 SQIVND (reference sequence). Deletions cut 3 bases from V and 5 bases from J, with 2 bases between. CDR3 length: 11 residues. Here the CDR3 DNA reads TGTGCCAGTAGTATCAACAATGAGCAGTTCTTC. This encodes CASSINNEQFF.

The V gene is TRBV18, the J gene TRBJ2-2; 8 nucleotides agree with TRBD2. This CDR3 has 16 residues. V lost 4 bases and J lost 1; bases outside the gene matches: 5. Germline CDR1 is KGHSH and CDR2 is LQKENI. The DNA for the CDR3 is TGTGCCAGCTCACTCCGGACTAGCCGGAACACCGGGGAGCTGTTTTTT. Its translation is CASSLRTSRNTGELFF.

The chain uses TRBV20-1 and TRBJ1-1; D not certain. The CDR3 sequence is 11 residues long. Germline V lookup: CDR1 DFQATT, CDR2 SNEGSKA (reference sequence). V gave up 6 bases and J gave up 2 bases, with 7 bases separating them. CDR3 region: CSASLNTEAFF. In DNA, the CDR3 is TGCAGTGCCAGTCTAAACACTGAAGCTTTCTTT.

This clone was detected only once. V gene TRBV5-1 combines with J gene TRBJ2-3, with 16 positions matching TRBD2. CDR3 length: 17 amino acids. Unmatched junction bases numbered 8, after V lost 2 bases and J lost 8 bases. The germline V gene encodes CDR1 SGHRS and CDR2 YFSETQ. The CDR3 loop is CASSFSSGLAGGPTQYF. For the CDR3, the DNA is TGCGCCAGCAGCTTCTCCTCGGGACTAGCGGGAGGGCCTACGCAGTATTTT.

This clone was seen repeatedly, ten times or more. V gene TRBV28 combines with J gene TRBJ1-6; the D gene is possibly TRBD1 (5 bases). CDR3 length equals 15 residues. Trimming cost V 3 bases and J 3 bases, with 9 bases left between them. In germline, CDR1 is MDHEN, CDR2 SYDVKM. The CDR3 DNA follows: TGTGCCAGCAGTTTTAGGGGAAACTATAATTCACCCCTCCACTTT. This gives the protein CASSFRGNYNSPLHF.

The rearrangement uses TRBV7-2 and TRBJ1-1; D remains unclear. V was trimmed by 5 bases and J by 3 bases, leaving 13 bases between them. CDR3 length: 14 residues. From germline, CDR1 is SGHTA and CDR2 FQGNSA. The chain's CDR3 is CASSPTEGYTEAFF. DNA of the CDR3: TGTGCCAGCAGCCCGACCGAGGGATACACTGAAGCTTTCTTT.

The chain carries TRBV19 and TRBJ2-5; the D gene is possibly TRBD2 (6 bases). In germline, CDR1 is LNHDA, CDR2 SQIVND (reference sequence). The CDR3 has 16 residues. Trimming shortened V by 3 bases and J by 5 bases, and 19 bases separated the two germline ends. The CDR3 region is CASSIRGRRLGETQYF. CDR3 nucleotides: TGTGCCAGTAGTATTCGAGGGAGGAGGTTGGGGGAGACCCAGTACTTC.

This chain uses TRBV5-1 with TRBJ2-1; 7 nucleotides agree with TRBD2. The CDR3 consists of 13 residues. V gave up 5 bases and J gave up 7 bases; unmatched junction bases: 6. Germline CDR1 and CDR2: SGHRS and YFSETQ. CDR3 bases: TGCGCCAGCAGAGCGCAGGGAGGGAATGAGCAGTTCTTC. This gives the protein CASRAQGGNEQFF.

The V gene is TRBV6-5, the J gene TRBJ2-5; TRBD2 is a possible D gene (6 bases). CDR3 length equals 14 residues. V was shortened by 4 bases and J by 1 base, with 10 bases between the two germline ends. The germline CDR1 and CDR2 sequences are MNHEY and SVGAGI. CDR3: CASSSSGGQETQYF. CDR3 in DNA: TGTGCCAGCAGTTCTTCCGGGGGCCAAGAGACCCAGTACTTC.